This T cell receptor (beta chain) appears in the sequencing data of a study of cytomegalovirus exposure and HLA in healthy donors. Study-wide results and limits: TRBV6-2, TRBV6-3 and some other V segments were unresolvable in 87-base-pair reads.

Comment on this clone: Its cognate antigen is unknown.

The PCR ran on 60 Vbeta and 13 Jbeta primers. Sequenced by immunoSEQ multiplex PCR; TCRdb stores in-frame clones only, minus some. The sample lists more than 100,000 clones; around 80% were seen once. Each donor was nominally healthy when sampled (though unrecorded immune exposures were likely). The ends lost 5 bases at V and 9 bases at J; junction bases unmatched: 9. The CDR3 has 13 residues. Germline lookup yields CDR1 GTSNPN and CDR2 SVGIG (reference sequence). What was sequenced was PBMCs. The receptor was derived from a female donor in good health and CMV-seropositive. This chain connects TRBV30 to TRBJ2-7; TRBD2 agrees at 11 bases. CDR3 sequence reads: CAWLIAGGRGQYF. In DNA, the CDR3 is TGTGCCTGGTTAATAGCGGGAGGGCGCGGGCAGTACTTC. The full variable domain, with the rest looked up from reference TRBV30 and TRBJ2-7, is SQTIHQWPATLVQPVGSPLSLECTVEGTSNPNLYWYRQAAGRGLQLLFYSVGIGQISSEVPQNLSASRPQDRQFILSSKKLLLSDSGFYLCAWLIAGGRGQYFGPGTRLTVT.